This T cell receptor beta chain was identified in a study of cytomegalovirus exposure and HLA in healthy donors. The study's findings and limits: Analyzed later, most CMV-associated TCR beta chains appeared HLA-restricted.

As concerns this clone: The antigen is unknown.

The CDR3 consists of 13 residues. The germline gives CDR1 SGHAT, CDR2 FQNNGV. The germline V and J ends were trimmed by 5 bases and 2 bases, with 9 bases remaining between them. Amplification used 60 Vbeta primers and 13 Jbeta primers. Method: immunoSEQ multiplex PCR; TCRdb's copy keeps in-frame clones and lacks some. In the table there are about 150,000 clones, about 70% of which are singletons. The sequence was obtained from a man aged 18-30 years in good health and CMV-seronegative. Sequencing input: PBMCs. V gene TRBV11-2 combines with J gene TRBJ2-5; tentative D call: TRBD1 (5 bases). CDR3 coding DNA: TGTGCCAGCAGCCCACAGGTTCAAGAGACCCAGTACTTC. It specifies CASSPQVQETQYF.